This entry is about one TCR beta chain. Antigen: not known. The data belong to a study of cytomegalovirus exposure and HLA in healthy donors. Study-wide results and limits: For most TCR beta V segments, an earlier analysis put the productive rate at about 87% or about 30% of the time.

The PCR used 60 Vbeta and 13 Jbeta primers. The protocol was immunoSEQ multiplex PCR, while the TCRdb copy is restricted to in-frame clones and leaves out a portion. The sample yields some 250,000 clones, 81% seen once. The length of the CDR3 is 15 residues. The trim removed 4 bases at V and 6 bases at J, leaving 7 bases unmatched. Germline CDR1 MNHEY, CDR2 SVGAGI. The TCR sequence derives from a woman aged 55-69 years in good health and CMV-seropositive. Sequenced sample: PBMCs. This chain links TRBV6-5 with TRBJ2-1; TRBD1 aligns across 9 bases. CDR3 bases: TGTGCCAGCAGTTTCGGCGGGACAGGGTCCAATGAGCAGTTCTTC. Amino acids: CASSFGGTGSNEQFF.